The 5 T cell receptor beta chains below were found in one sample sequenced in a study of molecular identifiers for immune sequencing clone quantification. TCRdb reprocessed the PCR reads via MiXCR and lists one record per CDR3 protein. The data hold about 68,000 distinct CDR3 sequences, with around 18% observed a single time. Sequenced sample: naive CD8+ T cells from blood, with Jurkat cell RNA spiked in. The subset: FACS-sorted CD8+CD4-CCR7+CD45RA+ naive T cells. Receptor source: a human donor in good health. Some libraries in this study had Jurkat cell RNA spiked in.

This clonotype was detected a few times. The junction differs from germline at one of its ends, possibly a read error. The V and J genes are TRBV5-3 and TRBJ2-7, with D maybe TRBD2 (7 bases). TRBV5-3 is recorded as an ORF, its role being uncertain. The CDR3 has 16 residues. CDR3 nucleotide sequence: TGTGCCAGCAGCTTGGCGGGTCGGGGGGCGGGCTACGAGCAGTACTTC. Protein product: CASSLAGRGAGYEQYF.

This clonotype was recorded many times. This rearrangement joins TRBV20-1 to TRBJ2-1; D tentatively fits TRBD1 or TRBD2 (6 bases each). This CDR3 is built from 15 residues. The V end lost 1 base, the J end lost 8 bases, and 18 bases lay between the germline ends. CDR1 DFQATT and CDR2 SNEGSKA come from the germline V gene (reference sequence). CDR3 nucleotides: TGCAGTGCTAGAGCGATTACAGGGACTTGGGATGAGCAGTTCTTC. Translated: CSARAITGTWDEQFF.

V and J are TRBV11-3 and TRBJ2-1; unclear D gene. CDR1 SGHNT and CDR2 YENEEA come from the germline V gene. Trimming stripped 5 bases from V and 6 bases from J, with 23 bases between. CDR3 length: 17 residues. The CDR3 nucleotides read TGTGCCAGCAGCCCCATTGGAGTGGGCGGCACAATCAATGAGCAGTTCTTC. This sequence encodes CASSPIGVGGTINEQFF.

This clonotype was detected ten times or more. The CDR3 loop reads CASRGGLNPYNEQFF. CDR3 nucleotides: TGTGCCAGCAGGGGGGGCCTAAATCCCTACAATGAGCAGTTCTTC. The V call is TRBV27, the J call TRBJ2-1; D tentatively fits TRBD1 or TRBD2 (6 bases each). V was pared by 6 bases and J by 2 bases, with 14 bases between. The CDR3 spans 15 residues. Germline V lookup: CDR1 MNHEY, CDR2 SMNVEV (reference sequence).

V and J are TRBV20-1 and TRBJ2-7, with TRBD2 identical over 10 bases. The CDR3 extends over 15 amino acids. The V gene's germline CDR1 is DFQATT and CDR2 SNEGSKA (reference sequence). The J segment lost 7 bases and the V segment lost 3 bases, leaving 12 bases of the junction unmatched. CDR3 residues: CSASPRSSGGSEQYF. The DNA of the CDR3 is TGCAGTGCTAGTCCCCGGTCTAGCGGGGGTAGTGAGCAGTACTTC.